Ten or more counts support the clone carrying this TCR beta chain. Its specificity is not known. This CDR3 is built from 15 residues. V lost 4 bases and J lost 0, with 10 bases in between. Germline assignment: CDR1 SNHLY and CDR2 FYNNEI. With no exceptions, donors were healthy Caucasians. Template switching (which added a universal primer site) was used, and cDNA carried unique molecular identifiers. TCRdb reanalysed the 5' RACE reads using MiXCR and keeps one entry per CDR3 protein. The profile shows fewer than 250,000 distinct CDR3 sequences, 6% to 9% of them singletons. The data originate from a study of identical twins. Study-level findings and limits: Clonotypes of the beta chain that were abundant in cord blood carried fewer insertions (memory repertoires showed none).

In addition, the sample was reused for a study of yellow fever vaccine responses in identical twins. Per that paper: Twins showed a vaccine T cell response that reportedly seemed partly convergent, partly personalized.

The sequence came from a woman under 30 in good health. Sequencing was done on a sample of memory (CD45RO+) T cells sorted from blood. J is TRBJ1-3 and V is TRBV2; D remains ambiguous. This chain's CDR3 is CASSADGASGNTIYF. CDR3 coding DNA: TGTGCCAGCAGTGCGGACGGAGCCTCTGGAAACACCATATATTTT.